These 9 T cell receptor beta chains were sequenced from one sample in a study of shared clonotypes between healthy human individuals. Assay used: immunoSEQ multiplex PCR; TCRdb lists only in-frame clones, some missing. The sample records 70,000 to 95,000 clones, about 61% being singletons. The sequenced sample was memory CD8+ T cells sorted from blood. The subset here: CD45RO+ cells pooled with CCR7-negative TemRA cells. These receptors originate from a man aged 25-45 years in good health.

V and J are TRBV25-1 and TRBJ2-2; 8 positions agree with TRBD1. The CDR3 totals 15 residues. The V and J ends lost 1 base and 5 bases, in that order; junction bases with no gene match: 3. The germline CDR1 and CDR2 sequences are MGHDK and SYGVNS. This CDR3 is CASSELTGGTGELFF. The CDR3, as DNA: TGTGCCAGCAGTGAATTAACAGGGGGGACCGGGGAGCTGTTTTTT.

V usage is TRBV10-3 and J usage is TRBJ2-6; D is tentatively TRBD1 or TRBD2 (5 bases each). The CDR3 totals 13 residues. Germline CDR1 reads ENHRY; CDR2 reads SYGVKD. V lost 9 bases to trimming and J lost 4 bases, with 10 bases between them. The CDR3 coding sequence is TGTGCCATGGGGGAAGGCGGGGCCAACGTCCTGACTTTC. Amino acids: CAMGEGGANVLTF.

This clone showed up just a few times. This chain links TRBV11-3 with TRBJ2-3; a weak D match, TRBD2 (5 bases). The germline CDR1 and CDR2 sequences are SGHNT and YENEEA. The CDR3 covers 15 residues. Trimming cost V 5 bases and J 4 bases, with 16 bases left between them. CDR3 DNA: TGTGCCAGCAGCCCGGATGGCAACGGGGCAGATACGCAGTATTTT. Translating gives CASSPDGNGADTQYF.

This clone was observed a few times. This chain joins TRBV4-2 and TRBJ2-5, with 7 bases that match TRBD2. V was pared by 5 bases and J by 0 bases, with 6 bases of the junction left unmatched. The germline gives CDR1 LGHNA, CDR2 YNFKEQ. The CDR3 length is 15 residues. The CDR3 nucleotides read TGTGCCAGCAGCTTCTGGGGGGGACACCAAGAGACCCAGTACTTC. Amino acid sequence: CASSFWGGHQETQYF.

The genes are TRBV7-2 and TRBJ2-7; the D is unclear. With 4 bases removed from V and 2 bases from J, the gap between germline ends came to 15 bases. The CDR3 runs 15 residues. CDR1 and CDR2 (germline): SGHTA, FQGNSA. The CDR3 region has the DNA TGTGCCAGCAGCTCACGGCTGGGCCTAGCCTACGAGCAGTACTTC. The encoded protein is CASSSRLGLAYEQYF.

V is TRBV6-1 and J is TRBJ2-5, with TRBD1 identical over 8 bases. The CDR3 is made up of 16 amino acids. The V and J ends lost 2 bases and 5 bases, in that order; junction bases with no gene match: 10. Per germline, CDR1 MNHNS and CDR2 SASEGT. CDR3 in amino acids: CASSEPAGTGGETQYF. CDR3 bases: TGTGCCAGCAGTGAACCGGCGGGTACAGGGGGGGAGACCCAGTACTTC.

The J gene is TRBJ1-1, the V gene TRBV7-3, with 8 nucleotides matching TRBD1. CDR3 size: 15 residues. With V trimmed by 5 bases and J by 11 bases, 16 bases remained unmatched. CDR1 and CDR2 (germline): SGHTA, FQGTGA. The CDR3, as DNA: TGTGCCAGCAGCCAGGACAGGGTACATCCCCTGGGGGCTTTCTTT. This encodes CASSQDRVHPLGAFF.

CDR3 amino acids: CASSLDRVPNTGELFF. The CDR3 DNA follows: TGTGCCAGCAGCTTAGACAGGGTACCGAACACCGGGGAGCTGTTTTTT. The chain joins TRBV11-2 to TRBJ2-2; the D gene is possibly TRBD1 (5 bases). CDR3 length: 16 residues. The germline V gene has CDR1 SGHAT and CDR2 FQNNGV. Trimming left V 0 bases short and J 0 bases short, with 8 bases between. The full variable domain, rest sourced from reference TRBV11-2 and TRBJ2-2, is EAGVAQSPRYKIIEKRQSVAFWCNPISGHATLYWYQQILGQGPKLLIQFQNNGVVDDSQLPKDRFSAERLKGVDSTLKIQPAKLEDSAVYLCASSLDRVPNTGELFFGEGSRLTVL.

This clone has more than one count but fewer than ten. V is TRBV10-2 and J is TRBJ2-3; TRBD2 is a possible D gene (6 bases). V lost 2 bases to trimming and J lost 3 bases, with 6 bases between them. The CDR3 covers 13 residues. Germline V gene data show CDR1 as WSHSY and CDR2 as SAAADI. CDR3 in amino acids: CASSERETDTQYF. DNA of the CDR3: TGCGCCAGCAGTGAGCGGGAGACAGATACGCAGTATTTT.